A selection of T cell receptor beta chains follows, all from one sample in a study of shared clonotypes between healthy human individuals. The protocol was immunoSEQ multiplex PCR, while the TCRdb copy is restricted to in-frame clones and leaves out a portion. The repertoire holds roughly 1,500,000 clones, with around 98.5% as singletons. Sequenced material: naive CD4+ T cells sorted from blood. Every receptor here comes from a man aged 25-40 years in good health. Both conserved end residues are part of each CDR3. D genes are given only for firm matches. Some rows have no size entry. The others give once, few or many, or a class for an expanded clone.

V gene: TRBV25-1
D gene: NA
J gene: TRBJ1-2
clone size: NA
CDR3 DNA: TGTGCCAGCAGTGAGGCGGGTCGTGGCTACACCTTC
CDR3 protein: CASSEAGRGYTF

V gene: TRBV19
D gene: TRBD1
J gene: TRBJ1-2
clone size: NA
CDR3 DNA: TGTGCCAGTAGTATGGTACAGGGGGCAAACTATGGCTACACCTTC
CDR3 protein: CASSMVQGANYGYTF

V gene: TRBV7-2
D gene: NA
J gene: TRBJ2-3
clone size: NA
CDR3 DNA: TGTGCCAGCGTCGAGGGCGGGATGAGCACAGATACGCAGTATTTT
CDR3 protein: CASVEGGMSTDTQYF

V gene: TRBV5-1
D gene: NA
J gene: TRBJ2-2
clone size: NA
CDR3 DNA: TGCGCCAGCAGCTTTGACGGGGACACCGGGGAGCTGTTTTTT
CDR3 protein: CASSFDGDTGELFF

V gene: TRBV5-1
D gene: TRBD2
J gene: TRBJ2-5
clone size: NA
CDR3 DNA: TGCGCCAGCAGCCCTAGCGGGACTAGCCTAGAGACCCAGTACTTC
CDR3 protein: CASSPSGTSLETQYF

V gene: TRBV28
D gene: TRBD1
J gene: TRBJ2-3
clone size: NA
CDR3 DNA: TGTGCCAGCAGATGGACAGGGGGCGTCTCCGATACGCAGTATTTT
CDR3 protein: CASRWTGGVSDTQYF

V gene: TRBV28
D gene: NA
J gene: TRBJ1-2
clone size: NA
CDR3 DNA: TGTGGGGCAGGGGTAGTTGGCTACACCTTC
CDR3 protein: CGAGVVGYTF

V gene: TRBV5-1
D gene: NA
J gene: TRBJ2-7
clone size: once
CDR3 DNA: TGCGCCAGCAGCTTGCAGGGTGTGGGGGAGCAGTACTTC
CDR3 protein: CASSLQGVGEQYF

V gene: TRBV6-1
D gene: TRBD2
J gene: TRBJ2-1
clone size: once
CDR3 DNA: TGTGCCAGCAGTGACGGGCCAGCGGGAGGGCCTTTTGGGAATGAGCAGTTCTTC
CDR3 protein: CASSDGPAGGPFGNEQFF

V gene: TRBV29-1
D gene: NA
J gene: TRBJ1-5
clone size: NA
CDR3 DNA: TGCAGCGTTGGCCATAGCAATCAGCCCCAGCATTTT
CDR3 protein: CSVGHSNQPQHF

V gene: TRBV15
D gene: TRBD2
J gene: TRBJ2-3
clone size: NA
CDR3 DNA: TGTGCCACCAGCAGGAGGGTTCTAGCGGGACAGGATACGCAGTATTTT
CDR3 protein: CATSRRVLAGQDTQYF

V gene: TRBV7-2
D gene: TRBD2
J gene: TRBJ2-1
clone size: NA
CDR3 DNA: TGTGCCAGCAGCTTAGCCAGCGGGAGGGCCTACAATGAGCAGTTCTTC
CDR3 protein: CASSLASGRAYNEQFF

V gene: TRBV2
D gene: NA
J gene: TRBJ1-2
clone size: NA
CDR3 DNA: TGTGCCAGCAGGGCCCGGGACGGTAACTATGGCTACACCTTC
CDR3 protein: CASRARDGNYGYTF

V gene: TRBV19
D gene: NA
J gene: TRBJ2-5
clone size: NA
CDR3 DNA: TGTGCCAGTAGTAAATCGTTGGGGACCCAGTACTTC
CDR3 protein: CASSKSLGTQYF